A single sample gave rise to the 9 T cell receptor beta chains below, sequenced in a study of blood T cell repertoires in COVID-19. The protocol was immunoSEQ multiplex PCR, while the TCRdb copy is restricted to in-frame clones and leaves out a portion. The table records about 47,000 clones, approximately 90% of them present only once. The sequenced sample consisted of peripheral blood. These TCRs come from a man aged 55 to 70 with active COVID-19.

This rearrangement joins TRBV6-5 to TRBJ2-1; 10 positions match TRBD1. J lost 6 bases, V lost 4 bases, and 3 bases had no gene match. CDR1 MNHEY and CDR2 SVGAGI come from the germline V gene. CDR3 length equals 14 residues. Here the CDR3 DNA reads TGTGCCAGCAGTTCCCGGACAGGGGGCAATGAGCAGTTCTTC. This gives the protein CASSSRTGGNEQFF.

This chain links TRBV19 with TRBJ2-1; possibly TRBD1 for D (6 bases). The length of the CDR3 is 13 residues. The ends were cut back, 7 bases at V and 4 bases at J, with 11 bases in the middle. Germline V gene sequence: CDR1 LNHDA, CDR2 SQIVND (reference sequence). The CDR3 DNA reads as TGTGCCAGTACCTCGGACAGATACAATGAGCAGTTCTTC. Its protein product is CASTSDRYNEQFF.

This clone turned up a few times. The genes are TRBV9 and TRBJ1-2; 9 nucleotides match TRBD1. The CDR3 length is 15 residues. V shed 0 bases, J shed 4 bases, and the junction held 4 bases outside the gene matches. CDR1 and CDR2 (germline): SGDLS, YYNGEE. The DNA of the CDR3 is TGTGCCAGCAGCGTAGGGGACAGGGCCTTCTATGGCTACACCTTC. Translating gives CASSVGDRAFYGYTF.

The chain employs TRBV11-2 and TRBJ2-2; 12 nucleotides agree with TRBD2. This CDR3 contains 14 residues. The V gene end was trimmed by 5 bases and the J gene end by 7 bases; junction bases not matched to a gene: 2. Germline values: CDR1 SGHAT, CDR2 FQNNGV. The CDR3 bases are TGTGCCAGCAGCGGGACTAGCGGGTTCGGGGAGCTGTTTTTT. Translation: CASSGTSGFGELFF.

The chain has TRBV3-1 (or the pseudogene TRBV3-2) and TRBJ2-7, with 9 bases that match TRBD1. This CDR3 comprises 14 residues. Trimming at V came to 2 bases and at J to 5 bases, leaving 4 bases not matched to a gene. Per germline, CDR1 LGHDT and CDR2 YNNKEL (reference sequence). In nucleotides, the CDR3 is TGTGCCAGCAGCCAAACGGACAGGGGCCACGAGCAGTACTTC. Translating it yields CASSQTDRGHEQYF.

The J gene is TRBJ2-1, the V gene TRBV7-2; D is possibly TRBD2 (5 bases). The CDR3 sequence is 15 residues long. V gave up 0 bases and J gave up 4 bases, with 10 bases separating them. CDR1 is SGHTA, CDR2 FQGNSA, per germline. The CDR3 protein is CASSLAGVRYNEQFF. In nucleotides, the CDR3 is TGTGCCAGCAGCTTAGCGGGAGTTCGATACAATGAGCAGTTCTTC.

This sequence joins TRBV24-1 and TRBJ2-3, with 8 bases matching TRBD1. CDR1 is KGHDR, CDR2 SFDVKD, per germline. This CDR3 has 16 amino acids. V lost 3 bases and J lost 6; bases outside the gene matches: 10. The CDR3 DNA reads TGTGCCACCAGTGATCAACGACAGGGGTTTTCGGATACGCAGTATTTT. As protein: CATSDQRQGFSDTQYF.

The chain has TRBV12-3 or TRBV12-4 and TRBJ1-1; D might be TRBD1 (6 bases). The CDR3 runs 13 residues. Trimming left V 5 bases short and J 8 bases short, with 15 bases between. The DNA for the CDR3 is TGTGCCAGCAGTATCCGTTTGGACAGCGAAGCTTTCTTT. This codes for CASSIRLDSEAFF.

CDR3 region: CASSRIPSSYNEQFF. DNA for the CDR3: TGTGCCAGCAGTCGTATCCCCTCCTCCTACAATGAGCAGTTCTTC. The chain links TRBV28 to TRBJ2-1; D ambiguous. The CDR3 length is 15 residues. Trimming pared 5 bases from V and 0 bases from J, leaving 11 bases between. Germline lookup yields CDR1 MDHEN and CDR2 SYDVKM.